This T cell receptor beta chain was recorded in a study of T cell responses to AZD1222 COVID-19 vaccine. Repertoires were generated with immunoSEQ multiplex PCR, while TCRdb's copy carries only in-frame clones and drops some. This repertoire shows about 130,000 clones, roughly 94% found once; its top ten account for about 1.9%. General observations from the study: Reportedly, nearly half of unique spike TCRs recognized epitopes outside B.1.351/B.1.1.7 mutations. Increased Spike-specific TCR breadth and depth were observed after two AZD1222 doses.

Regarding this clone: Its antigen is still unknown. The junction departs from germline at one end; a sequencing error may be responsible.

The source material was peripheral blood, sampled on day 0 of AZD1222 vaccination. This clonotype originated in an adult in good health.

CDR3 amino acids: CASSLVGSSSYNEQFF. In nucleotides, the CDR3 is TGTGCTAGCAGCTTAGTGGGCTCGAGCTCCTACAATGAGCAGTTCTTC. The V and J genes are TRBV7-7 and TRBJ2-1; D ambiguous. Per germline, CDR1 SSHAT and CDR2 FNYEAQ (reference sequence). This CDR3 contains 16 residues.